These 5 T cell receptor beta chains share one sample of origin, sequenced in a study of human T cells and chemical hapten exposure listed by TCRdb under 2021. Library preparation used RACE. Sequencing relied on a NextSeq 500. TCRdb handled the public reads itself, with Q25 trimming in fastp and clone calling in MiXCR, and kept productive beta chains. Every distinct CDR3 protein forms one entry, paired with its most common genes and DNA. This sample comprises about 140,000 distinct CDR3 sequences, around 11% of them detected only once. The ten most abundant clones make up 1.3% to 1.5% of the sample. Per the publication, the time point label means: patch test 2, 6 weeks after DPC sensitization. The sample's treatment or condition label, in plain terms: therapeutic diphenylcyclopropenone sensitization with weekly scalp DPC. Source: whole blood, taken in connection with sensitization to the hapten diphenylcyclopropenone (DPC). The receptors originated from a woman between 45 and 60 years old with alopecia areata. Some clones in this sample may be carry-over from other donors' samples.

V and J are TRBV6-2 or TRBV6-3 and TRBJ2-3, with D possibly TRBD2 on 6 matching bases. The CDR3 totals 13 residues. Germline assignment: CDR1 MNHEY and CDR2 SVGEGT. The germline V and J ends were trimmed by 8 bases and 4 bases, with 13 bases remaining between them. This CDR3 is CASWRGLADTQYF. The CDR3 region has the DNA TGTGCCAGCTGGAGGGGACTCGCAGATACGCAGTATTTT.

The sample holds a few counts of this clonotype. The rearrangement links TRBV29-1 to TRBJ2-3; TRBD2 matches 9 bases. This CDR3 is built from 15 residues. Germline lookup yields CDR1 SQVTM and CDR2 ANQGSEA. J gave up 3 bases and V 4 bases, and 8 bases lay outside the gene matches. CDR3 residues: CSVGPGAGGTDTQYF. For the CDR3, the DNA is TGCAGCGTTGGGCCGGGCGCGGGAGGGACAGATACGCAGTATTTT.

This clonotype was observed many times. The chain is built from TRBV11-2 and TRBJ2-7, with D maybe TRBD1 (6 bases). Between the trimmed V and J ends, which lost 5 bases and 6 bases, there was a span of 17 bases. There are 14 residues in the CDR3. Germline-derived CDR1 and CDR2 are SGHAT and FQNNGV. CDR3 loop: CASSLTGPLGEQYF. The CDR3 nucleotides are TGTGCCAGCAGCCTTACAGGGCCCTTGGGCGAGCAGTACTTC. Based on the CDR3 plus reference TRBV11-2 and TRBJ2-7, the full variable domain is EAGVAQSPRYKIIEKRQSVAFWCNPISGHATLYWYQQILGQGPKLLIQFQNNGVVDDSQLPKDRFSAERLKGVDSTLKIQPAKLEDSAVYLCASSLTGPLGEQYFGPGTRLTVT.

This clonotype has more than one count but fewer than ten. The chain has TRBV4-2 and TRBJ2-7; 11 bases match TRBD2. The germline V gene has CDR1 LGHNA and CDR2 YNFKEQ. CDR3 length: 16 amino acids. Trimming took 5 bases from V and 2 from J; bases not matched to a gene: 8. The CDR3 coding sequence is TGTGCCAGCAGCATGTTCGGGACTAGCGGACCCTACGAGCAGTACTTC. Translated, it gives CASSMFGTSGPYEQYF.

At least ten counts were recorded for this clonotype. The chain couples TRBV18 to TRBJ2-7; D assignment may be TRBD1 or TRBD2 (6 bases each). The CDR3 runs 13 residues. Trimming cost V 2 bases and J 7 bases, with 12 bases left between them. Per the germline V gene, CDR1 is KGHSH and CDR2 is LQKENI. CDR3 bases: TGTGCCAGCTCACCAAGGGGGGAGAGGGAGCAGTACTTC. Translated, it gives CASSPRGEREQYF.